A single sample gave rise to the 23 T cell receptor beta chains below, sequenced in a study of response to subunit inactivated influenza vaccine. MiXCR was run by TCRdb on the RT-PCR reads, yielding one entry per CDR3 protein. This sample has hundreds of thousands of distinct CDR3 sequences, with about 14% found just once. The specimen was PBMCs from blood, collected approximately 15 days before vaccination. These receptor sequences come from a man over 45 who received an inactivated influenza vaccine.

The table lists this clonotype with a count of one. The chain links TRBV5-1 to TRBJ2-7, with 9 positions matching TRBD1. Germline V gene data show CDR1 as SGHRS and CDR2 as YFSETQ. After removal of 0 bases from V and 2 bases from J, the junction contained 6 bases not matched to a gene. The CDR3 runs to 16 residues. This chain's CDR3 is CASSLAEDRGAYEQYF. In nucleotides, the CDR3 is TGCGCCAGCAGCTTGGCCGAGGACAGGGGTGCCTACGAGCAGTACTTC.

The table lists this clonotype with a few counts. V is TRBV15 and J is TRBJ1-5; D is unclear. V was pared by 0 bases and J by 5 bases, with 14 bases between. This CDR3 comprises 16 residues. The germline gives CDR1 LNHNV, CDR2 YYDKDF (reference sequence). As DNA, the CDR3 is TGTGCCACCAGCAGAGAACCCGGCAGTACCCATCAGCCCCAGCATTTT. Its translation: CATSREPGSTHQPQHF. The whole variable domain, remainder taken from reference TRBV15 and TRBJ1-5, is DAMVIQNPRYQVTQFGKPVTLSCSQTLNHNVMYWYQQKSSQAPKLLFHYYDKDFNNEADTPDNFQSRRPNTSFCFLDIRSPGLGDTAMYLCATSREPGSTHQPQHFGDGTRLSIL.

The rearrangement joins TRBV5-1 to TRBJ1-1; TRBD1 is a possible D gene (5 bases). From germline, CDR1 is SGHRS and CDR2 YFSETQ. The CDR3 extends over 15 amino acids. Deletions cut 0 bases from V and 0 bases from J, with 9 bases between. Written as DNA, the CDR3 is TGCGCCAGCAGCTTGGATGGGGCAATGAACACTGAAGCTTTCTTT. Its protein is CASSLDGAMNTEAFF.

The chain employs TRBV25-1 and TRBJ1-6, with D tentatively TRBD1 (6 bases). The CDR3 loop spans 16 amino acids. Germline V gives CDR1 MGHDK, CDR2 SYGVNS. Trimming stripped 4 bases from V and 6 bases from J, with 16 bases between. CDR3 amino acids: CASSGTGAGFNSPLHF. The CDR3 DNA sequence: TGTGCCAGCAGTGGGACGGGGGCGGGATTTAATTCACCCCTCCACTTT. Based on the CDR3 plus reference TRBV25-1 and TRBJ1-6, the full variable domain is EADIYQTPRYLVIGTGKKITLECSQTMGHDKMYWYQQDPGMELHLIHYSYGVNSTEKGDLSSESTVSRIRTEHFPLTLESARPSHTSQYLCASSGTGAGFNSPLHFGNGTRLTVT.

This clonotype occurred a few times. The CDR3 nucleotides read TGTGCCAGCATCCTCGGGACTAGCCGTAGCAATGAGCAGTTCTTC. Residues: CASILGTSRSNEQFF. J is TRBJ2-1 and V is TRBV11-2, with 9 bases that match TRBD2. Germline assignment: CDR1 SGHAT and CDR2 FQNNGV. Trimming cost V 7 bases and J 6 bases; bases outside gene matches: 10. This CDR3 has 15 amino acids.

This clonotype was seen a few times. The rearrangement joins TRBV7-8 to TRBJ2-2; D uncertain. Germline lookup yields CDR1 SGHVS and CDR2 FQNEAQ. The CDR3 contains 14 residues. The germline V and J ends were trimmed by 5 bases and 8 bases, with 15 bases remaining between them. CDR3 amino acids: CASSPWTAQGELFF. CDR3 in DNA: TGTGCCAGCAGCCCTTGGACGGCCCAAGGGGAGCTGTTTTTT.

This chain joins TRBV11-2 and TRBJ2-5; D call uncertain. The CDR3 covers 13 residues. Trimming left V 0 bases short and J 5 bases short, with 7 bases between. Germline V CDR1 and CDR2: SGHAT, FQNNGV. CDR3 in DNA: TGTGCCAGCAGCTTAGAAAAAGGGGAGACCCAGTACTTC. Translated: CASSLEKGETQYF.

The chain carries TRBV10-3 and TRBJ1-6, with a tentative D call TRBD1 (6 bases). CDR3 size: 13 residues. CDR1 and CDR2 from the germline V gene are ENHRY and SYGVKD. V was cut by 8 bases and J by 7 bases, with 12 bases left in between. CDR3 coding DNA: TGTGCCATCCAGGACAGCAACAATTCACCCCTCCACTTT. Translation gives CAIQDSNNSPLHF.

This clonotype has just a few counts. The chain recombines TRBV29-1 with TRBJ2-1; 14 bases line up with TRBD2. Germline assignment: CDR1 SQVTM and CDR2 ANQGSEA. The CDR3 spans 15 residues. The ends lost 1 base at V and 5 bases at J; junction bases unmatched: 1. The CDR3 nucleotides are TGCAGCGTTGAAGGACTAGCGGGGGGGGACAATGAGCAGTTCTTC. It is translated as CSVEGLAGGDNEQFF.

This clonotype was counted only a few times. The V gene is TRBV13, the J gene TRBJ1-1, with unresolved D. CDR3 size: 15 residues. Germline values: CDR1 PRHDT, CDR2 FYEKMQ (reference sequence). V gave up 4 bases and J gave up 11 bases, with 23 bases separating them. The CDR3: CASSYKDGAHWSAFF. The CDR3 DNA reads TGTGCCAGCAGCTACAAGGACGGCGCTCACTGGTCGGCTTTCTTT.

The genes are TRBV30 and TRBJ2-4; 9 nucleotides line up with TRBD1. The length of the CDR3 is 14 residues. Germline values: CDR1 GTSNPN, CDR2 SVGIG (reference sequence). V was clipped by 3 bases and J by 9 bases; unmatched bases: 9. CDR3 region: CAWRRTGVFGIQYF. CDR3 DNA sequence: TGTGCCTGGAGGAGGACAGGGGTTTTTGGCATTCAGTACTTC.

This clonotype was counted between two and nine times. The chain has TRBV14 and TRBJ2-1; the match to TRBD1 covers 9 bases. Germline values: CDR1 SGHDN, CDR2 FVKESK. The CDR3 covers 16 residues. With V trimmed by 2 bases and J by 5 bases, 7 bases remained unmatched. The CDR3 region has the DNA TGTGCCAGCAGCCAATTCGTTCGACAGGGGGACAATGAGCAGTTCTTC. It translates to CASSQFVRQGDNEQFF.

At least ten counts were recorded for this clonotype. The J gene is TRBJ1-5, the V gene TRBV12-3 or TRBV12-4, with D uncertain. Trimming left V 1 base short and J 6 bases short, with 7 bases between. This CDR3 has 13 amino acids. CDR3 sequence: CASSLEEGQPQHF. The DNA of the CDR3 is TGTGCCAGCAGTTTAGAGGAGGGTCAGCCCCAGCATTTT.

This clonotype was counted only a few times. V usage is TRBV20-1 and J usage is TRBJ1-1, with D possibly TRBD1 on 5 matching bases. Trimming removed 3 bases from V and 0 bases from J, with 17 bases in between. The CDR3 sequence is 16 residues long. Germline loops: CDR1 DFQATT, CDR2 SNEGSKA (reference sequence). The CDR3 loop reads CSASAWGRRVNTEAFF. The DNA for the CDR3 is TGCAGTGCTAGCGCATGGGGGAGGCGGGTGAACACTGAAGCTTTCTTT.

This clonotype has more than one count but fewer than ten. The chain links TRBV20-1 to TRBJ2-5; 8 bases are shared with TRBD1. The ends lost 3 bases at V and 1 base at J; junction bases unmatched: 7. This CDR3 region has 15 residues. Germline CDR1 reads DFQATT; CDR2 reads SNEGSKA (reference sequence). CDR3 DNA: TGCAGTGCTAGTCCTTTGGACAGGGCCCAAGAGACCCAGTACTTC. This sequence encodes CSASPLDRAQETQYF.

This chain joins TRBV29-1 and TRBJ1-2; 8 bases agree with TRBD1. The CDR3 spans 11 residues. Germline assignment: CDR1 SQVTM and CDR2 ANQGSEA. The J segment lost 8 bases and the V segment lost 6 bases, leaving 5 bases of the junction unmatched. CDR3 nucleotide sequence: TGCAGCGTGGGCAGGGGGCCCGGCTACACCTTC. It is translated as CSVGRGPGYTF.

This chain connects TRBV15 to TRBJ2-4; no definite D call. The CDR3 consists of 13 residues. Trimming left V 0 bases short and J 1 base short, with 1 base between. Germline assignment: CDR1 LNHNV and CDR2 YYDKDF (reference sequence). The CDR3 region has the DNA TGTGCCACCAGCAGAGAGGCCAAAAACATTCAGTACTTC. Its protein is CATSREAKNIQYF.

The rearrangement joins TRBV7-9 to TRBJ2-7; D not resolved. The CDR3 runs to 16 residues. Germline CDR1 is SEHNR and CDR2 is FQNEAQ (reference sequence). The V gene lost 1 base and the J gene lost 4 bases, with 17 bases spanning the gap. In nucleotides, the CDR3 is TGTGCCAGCAGCTTAGATGGCAGCCTCGCCACGTACGAGCAGTACTTC. It specifies CASSLDGSLATYEQYF.

This chain joins TRBV18 and TRBJ2-2; a weak D match, TRBD2 (5 bases). The germline V gene has CDR1 KGHSH and CDR2 LQKENI. Trimming took off 8 bases at V and 5 bases at J, with 21 bases between the two ends. CDR3 length: 16 amino acids. The CDR3: CASRAMGRGATGELFF. As DNA, the CDR3 is TGTGCCAGCCGAGCGATGGGGAGAGGCGCAACCGGGGAGCTGTTTTTT.

The chain is built from TRBV3-1 and TRBJ2-1; D is unclear. Germline V CDR1 and CDR2: LGHDT, YNNKEL (reference sequence). V lost 1 base, J lost 4 bases, and 8 bases lay in between. CDR3 length equals 14 residues. This chain's CDR3 is CASSQVEEYNEQFF. The CDR3 bases are TGTGCCAGCAGCCAAGTCGAGGAATACAATGAGCAGTTCTTC.

This clonotype has a handful of counts. V gene TRBV6-1 combines with J gene TRBJ2-3, with D tentatively TRBD1 (6 bases). Germline values: CDR1 MNHNS, CDR2 SASEGT. This CDR3 region has 14 residues. Trimming left V 6 bases short and J 0 bases short, with 10 bases between. The CDR3 coding sequence is TGTGCCAGCAGCAGACAGGAGAGCACAGATACGCAGTATTTT. It codes for CASSRQESTDTQYF.

The chain employs TRBV7-2 and TRBJ2-3; D might be TRBD1 (6 bases). Germline CDR1 SGHTA, CDR2 FQGNSA. V was clipped by 6 bases and J by 4 bases, with 8 bases between them. The CDR3 length is 12 residues. The CDR3 protein is CASRRTADTQYF. The DNA for the CDR3 is TGTGCCAGCAGAAGGACAGCAGATACGCAGTATTTT.

In its sample, this clonotype was seen a few times. The genes are TRBV7-2 and TRBJ1-2; 8 nucleotides align to TRBD1. V lost 2 bases to trimming and J lost 8 bases; unmatched junction nucleotides: 7. The CDR3 loop spans 14 amino acids. Germline V gives CDR1 SGHTA, CDR2 FQGNSA. For the CDR3, the DNA is TGTGCCAGCAGCTTACCGGGACAGGCCCAAGGCTACACCTTC. Translated: CASSLPGQAQGYTF. The full variable domain, rest sourced from reference TRBV7-2 and TRBJ1-2, is GAGVSQSPSNKVTEKGKDVELRCDPISGHTALYWYRQSLGQGLEFLIYFQGNSAPDKSGLPSDRFSAERTGGSVSTLTIQRTQQEDSAVYLCASSLPGQAQGYTFGSGTRLTVV.